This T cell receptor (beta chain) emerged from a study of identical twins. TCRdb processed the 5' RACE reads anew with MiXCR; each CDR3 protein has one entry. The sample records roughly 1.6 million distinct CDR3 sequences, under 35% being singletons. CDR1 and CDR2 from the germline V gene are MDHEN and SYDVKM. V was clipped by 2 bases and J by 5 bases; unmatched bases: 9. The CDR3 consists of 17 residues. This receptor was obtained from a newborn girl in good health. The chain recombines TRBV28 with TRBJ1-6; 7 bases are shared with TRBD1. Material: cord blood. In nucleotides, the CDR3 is TGTGCCAGCAGTTTACTGGAAGGGGGCGAGAATAATTCACCCCTCCACTTT. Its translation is CASSLLEGGENNSPLHF.